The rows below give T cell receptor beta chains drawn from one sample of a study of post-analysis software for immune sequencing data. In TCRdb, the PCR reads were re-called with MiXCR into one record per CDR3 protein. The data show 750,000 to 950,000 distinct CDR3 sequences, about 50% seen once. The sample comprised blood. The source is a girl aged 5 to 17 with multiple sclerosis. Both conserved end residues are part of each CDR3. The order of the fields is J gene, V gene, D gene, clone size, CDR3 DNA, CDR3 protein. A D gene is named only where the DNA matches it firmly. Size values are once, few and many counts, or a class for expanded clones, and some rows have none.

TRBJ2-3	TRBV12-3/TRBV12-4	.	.	TGTGCCAGCAGGGCAGGCCTAGCAGCAGCAGATACGCAGTATTTT	CASRAGLAAADTQYF
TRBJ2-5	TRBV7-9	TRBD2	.	TGTGCCAGCAGTGTCACCGGACTAGTCCAAGAGACCCAGTACTTC	CASSVTGLVQETQYF
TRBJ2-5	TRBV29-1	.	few	TGCAGCGGCCGGGAGCAAGAGACCCAGTACTTC	CSGREQETQYF
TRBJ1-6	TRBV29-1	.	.	TGCAGCGTTGAAGAAGGGAGGAATTCACCCCTCCACTTT	CSVEEGRNSPLHF
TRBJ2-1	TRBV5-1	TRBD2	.	TGCGCCAGCAGCTTGGCTAGCGGGGTCAGCTCCTACAATGAGCAGTTCTTC	CASSLASGVSSYNEQFF
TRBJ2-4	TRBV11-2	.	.	TGTGCCAGCAGCTTAGACGGGGCAGCCCTCCAGGCTCAGTACTTC	CASSLDGAALQAQYF
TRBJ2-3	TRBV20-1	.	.	TGCAGTGCTAGGGGAGCCGCTACTGATACGCAGTATTTT	CSARGAATDTQYF
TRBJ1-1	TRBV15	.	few	TGTGCCACCAGCAGAGCCTACGGCCTATCGAACACTGAAGCTTTCTTT	CATSRAYGLSNTEAFF
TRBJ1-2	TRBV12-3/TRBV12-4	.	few	TGTGCCAGCAGTCGACGGGGGGACGGTAGGGGCTACACCTTC	CASSRRGDGRGYTF
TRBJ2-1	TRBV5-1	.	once	TGCGCCAGCAGCTTGGAGGTCGGCCTACACAATGAGCAGTTCTTC	CASSLEVGLHNEQFF
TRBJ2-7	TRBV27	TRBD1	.	TGTGCCAGCAAAACAGGGGGCTTCTCCTACGAGCAGTACTTC	CASKTGGFSYEQYF
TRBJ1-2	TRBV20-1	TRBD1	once	TGCAGTGTATCTACCGACAGGGCTGGCTACACCTTC	CSVSTDRAGYTF
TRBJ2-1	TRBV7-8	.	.	TGTGCCAGCAGCGACCCCTGGCTGGGAATTGTCAGTGATGATGAGCAGTTCTTC	CASSDPWLGIVSDDEQFF
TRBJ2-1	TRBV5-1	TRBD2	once	TGCGCCAGCAGCTTGGGGCGGGGACTAGCGGGCGGTGATGAGCAGTTCTTC	CASSLGRGLAGGDEQFF
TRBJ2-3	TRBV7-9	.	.	TGTGCCAGCCAGGCGGAGAGCACAGATACGCAGTATTTT	CASQAESTDTQYF
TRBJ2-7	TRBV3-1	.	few	TGTGCCAGCAGCCAAGATATATCCGAGCAGTACTTC	CASSQDISEQYF
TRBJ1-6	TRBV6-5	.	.	TGTGCCAGCAGTTACTCCAATTCACCCCTCCACTTT	CASSYSNSPLHF
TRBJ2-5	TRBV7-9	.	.	TGTGCCAGCAGCTCAAGGTCGGATGAAGAGACCCAGTACTTC	CASSSRSDEETQYF
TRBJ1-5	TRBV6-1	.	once	TGTGCCAGCTCCCGGGAAGGAGGTCAGCCCCAGCATTTT	CASSREGGQPQHF
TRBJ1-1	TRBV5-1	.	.	TGCGCCAGCAGCACCCTTCTCGGCGGGGTAGGCACTGAAGCTTTCTTT	CASSTLLGGVGTEAFF
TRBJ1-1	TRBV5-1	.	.	TGCGCCAGCAGCTTGAGTGCGATGAACACTGAAGCTTTCTTT	CASSLSAMNTEAFF
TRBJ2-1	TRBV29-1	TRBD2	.	TGCAGCGCTAAGCGGGGGTACAATGAGCAGTTCTTC	CSAKRGYNEQFF
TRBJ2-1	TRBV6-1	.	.	TGTGCCGGCAGTGCCGACAGTGCAGCTACGTTCTTC	CAGSADSAATFF
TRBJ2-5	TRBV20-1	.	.	TGCAGTGCGGCGGGAGAGACCCAGTACTTC	CSAAGETQYF
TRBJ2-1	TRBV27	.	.	TGTGCCAGCAGTTGGGGACTCCATTACAATGAGCAGTTCTTC	CASSWGLHYNEQFF
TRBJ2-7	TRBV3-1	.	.	TGTGCCAGCAGCCAAGGTTGGGGAGGAAACGAGCAGTACTTC	CASSQGWGGNEQYF
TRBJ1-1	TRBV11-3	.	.	TGTGCCAGCAGCCGAGGACGGGAAAACACTGAAGCTTTCTTT	CASSRGRENTEAFF
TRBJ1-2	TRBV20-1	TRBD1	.	TGCAGTGCTAACTCACCCGGGACAGGGGCTGGCTACACCTTC	CSANSPGTGAGYTF
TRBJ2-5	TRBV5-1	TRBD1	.	TGCGCCAGCAGCTCCCGGCTACAGGGGGAAGAGACCCAGTACTTC	CASSSRLQGEETQYF
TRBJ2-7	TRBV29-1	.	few	TGCAGCGTTGGGGTTTGGGACGACTCCTACGAGCAGTACTTC	CSVGVWDDSYEQYF
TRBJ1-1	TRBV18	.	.	TGTGCCAGCTCACCGGCAGGGAACACTGAAGCTTTCTTT	CASSPAGNTEAFF
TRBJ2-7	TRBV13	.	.	TGTGCCAGCAGCTTACTCCCAGGATCCGAGCAGTACTTC	CASSLLPGSEQYF
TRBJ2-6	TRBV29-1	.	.	.	CSVFGQGTSGANVRTF
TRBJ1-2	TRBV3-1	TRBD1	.	TGTGCCAGCAGCCAAGGACAAGGGGGCCACTATGGCTACACCTTC	CASSQGQGGHYGYTF
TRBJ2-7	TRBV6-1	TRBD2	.	TGTGCCAGCAGCCGAGGGGGAGCGGGAGGGCCCCACTACGAGCAGTACTTC	CASSRGGAGGPHYEQYF
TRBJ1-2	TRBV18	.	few	TGTGCCAGCTCACCAGGGGTCGGACAAGACAACTATGGCTACACCTTC	CASSPGVGQDNYGYTF
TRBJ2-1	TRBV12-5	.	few	TGTGCTAGTGGTTTGGTAGGAAATGAGCAGTTCTTC	CASGLVGNEQFF